A selection of T cell receptor beta chains follows, all from one sample in a study of blood T cell repertoires in COVID-19. Sequenced by immunoSEQ multiplex PCR; TCRdb stores in-frame clones only, minus some. This sample has some 210,000 clones, with roughly four fifths found just once. Sequencing was done on a sample of peripheral blood. Every receptor here comes from a woman aged 45-60 years with active or convalescent COVID-19. Both conserved end residues are part of each CDR3. Each record gives: V gene, clone size, D gene, J gene, CDR3 DNA, CDR3 protein. A D gene is named only where the DNA matches it firmly. The size entry is marked missing in some rows and otherwise reads once, few, many or a size class.

TRBV9	-	TRBD2	TRBJ2-3	TGTGCCAGCAGCTCGGGACTAGCGGGAGGTGGTATAGATACGCAGTATTTT	CASSSGLAGGGIDTQYF
TRBV18	-	-	TRBJ2-5	TGTGCCAGCTCACCCGAAGAGACCCAGTACTTC	CASSPEETQYF
TRBV19	-	-	TRBJ2-6	TGTGCCAGTAGTCTAAGCTCTGGGGCCAACGTCCTGACTTTC	CASSLSSGANVLTF
TRBV5-1	-	-	TRBJ1-1	TGCGCCAGCAGCTTCTCGGGAAACACTGAAGCTTTCTTT	CASSFSGNTEAFF
TRBV13	-	TRBD2	TRBJ2-1	TGTGCCAGCAGCCAGAGCGGGAGGTCCTACAATGAGCAGTTCTTC	CASSQSGRSYNEQFF
TRBV6-5	-	-	TRBJ2-2	TGTGCCAGCGGTCACAGGAACCAAAACACCGGGGAGCTGTTTTTT	CASGHRNQNTGELFF
TRBV12-3/TRBV12-4	medium-sized	-	TRBJ1-1	TGTGCCAGCAGCGACAGTGATGAAGCTTTCTTT	CASSDSDEAFF
TRBV7-9	once	TRBD2	TRBJ2-5	TGTGCCAGCAGCGCCGGACGGGGAGGGACTCTGGAGACCCAGTACTTC	CASSAGRGGTLETQYF
TRBV28	-	-	TRBJ2-6	TGTGCCAGCACCACCCCGGGGGGCGAACCAGGGGCCAACGTCCTGACTTTC	CASTTPGGEPGANVLTF
TRBV14	once	-	TRBJ1-2	TGTGCCAGCAGCCAAGATCGTAGCTATGGCTACACCTTC	CASSQDRSYGYTF
TRBV14	-	-	TRBJ1-2	TGTGCCAGCAGCCAGGACAGAATCTATGGCTACACCTTC	CASSQDRIYGYTF
TRBV4-1	-	-	TRBJ1-6	TGCGCCAGCAGCCAAGAAACAGGCCTTGTCTATAATTCACCCCTCCACTTT	CASSQETGLVYNSPLHF
TRBV28	-	-	TRBJ2-2	TGTGCCAGCAGTTCGGTCAGGGTGGTGAACGGGGAGCTGTTTTTT	CASSSVRVVNGELFF
TRBV7-9	-	-	TRBJ2-3	TGTGCCAGCAGCTTACGCGGTAAAGGGGGCACAGATACGCAGTATTTT	CASSLRGKGGTDTQYF
TRBV28	-	-	TRBJ2-7	TGTGCCAGCAGTTCCCCGAGCAGCGTGTCCTACGAGCAGTACTTC	CASSSPSSVSYEQYF
TRBV27	-	-	TRBJ2-2	TGTGCCAGCAGTTTAGCGCCCAGGGTGGGCACCGGGGAGCTGTTTTTT	CASSLAPRVGTGELFF
TRBV12-3/TRBV12-4	few	TRBD1	TRBJ1-5	TGTGCCAGCAGAACAGGGGTAGGCCAGCCCCAGCATTTT	CASRTGVGQPQHF
TRBV25-1	-	-	TRBJ1-4	TGTGCCAGCAGTGAGAGTGATAAAAATGAAAAACTGTTTTTT	CASSESDKNEKLFF
TRBV6-5	-	-	TRBJ1-1	TGTGCCAGCAAGGGGTTGACCGCTTTCTTT	CASKGLTAFF
TRBV20-1	-	-	TRBJ2-7	TGCAGCGCCTCGGGGAACGAGCAGTACTTC	CSASGNEQYF
TRBV28	-	-	TRBJ1-1	TGTGCCAGCAGAAAGGGAGGGGTTGTCCGCACTGAAGCTTTCTTT	CASRKGGVVRTEAFF
TRBV28	few	-	TRBJ1-1	TGTGCCAGCAGAACAGGGAAGGGGAACACTGAAGCTTTCTTT	CASRTGKGNTEAFF
TRBV6-4	once	-	TRBJ2-3	TGTGCCAGCAGCCTTGAGGAGCGGATGAATTTGATTGTGCTCACAGATACGCAGTATTTT	CASSLEERMNLIVLTDTQYF
TRBV28	few	-	TRBJ1-2	TGTGCCTCAACTAGCGGAGCTAACTATGGCTACACCTTC	CASTSGANYGYTF
TRBV9	-	-	TRBJ2-2	TGTGCCAGCAGCGTAGGGATAATTGGTGGAGCCGGGGAGCTGTTTTTT	CASSVGIIGGAGELFF
TRBV6-6	-	-	TRBJ2-2	TGTGCCAGCAGTTACCCGAGTCCCGGGGAGCTGTTTTTT	CASSYPSPGELFF
TRBV24-1	-	-	TRBJ2-7	TGTGCCACCAGTGATGGGGCAGGGCCCGAGCAGTACTTC	CATSDGAGPEQYF
TRBV14	-	TRBD2	TRBJ2-1	TGTGCCAGCAGCCAAGGGACTAGCAGAACCTACAATGAGCAGTTCTTC	CASSQGTSRTYNEQFF
TRBV6-5	-	TRBD1	TRBJ1-4	TGTGCCAGCGAATCCGGGACAGGGGGCGAAAAACTGTTTTTT	CASESGTGGEKLFF
TRBV6-2/TRBV6-3	-	TRBD2	TRBJ2-1	TGTGCCAGCAGTCCCACTAGCGGTCCCTACAATGAGCAGTTCTTC	CASSPTSGPYNEQFF
TRBV7-3	-	-	TRBJ2-1	TGTGCCAGCAGCCGCGGCGGGTACCAGGACAATGAGCAGTTCTTC	CASSRGGYQDNEQFF
TRBV3-1/TRBV3-2	-	-	TRBJ1-1	TGTGCCAGCAGCCAAGATTTACAGACGTTCTACACTGAAGCTTTCTTT	CASSQDLQTFYTEAFF
TRBV4-1	-	TRBD1	TRBJ1-4	TGCGCCAGCAGCCCATGGGACAGGGCTGAAAAACTGTTTTTT	CASSPWDRAEKLFF
TRBV9	-	TRBD1	TRBJ2-2	TGTGCCAGCAGCGCCCGACAGGGCACCGGGGAGCTGTTTTTT	CASSARQGTGELFF
TRBV4-1	-	TRBD2	TRBJ2-7	TGCGCCAGCAGCCAGGCCGGGACTAGCGACTACGAGCAGTACTTC	CASSQAGTSDYEQYF
TRBV6-5	once	-	TRBJ1-6	TGTGCCAGCAGGGTGGGGGAGGAAAATTCACCCCTCCACTTT	CASRVGEENSPLHF
TRBV7-3	-	-	TRBJ2-3	TGTGCCAGCAGCTACTACTACACAGATACGCAGTATTTT	CASSYYYTDTQYF
TRBV27	once	TRBD1	TRBJ1-2	TGTGCCAGCCAGGGGGTTGGCGGCTACACCTTC	CASQGVGGYTF
TRBV19	few	TRBD2	TRBJ2-3	TGTGCCAGTAGTACCGGGGGGACTATGCAAGATACGCAGTATTTT	CASSTGGTMQDTQYF
TRBV11-2	few	-	TRBJ1-1	TGTGCCAGCAGCTTAGCGATCGGTTATGCGGGCACTGAAGCTTTCTTT	CASSLAIGYAGTEAFF
TRBV28	-	TRBD1	TRBJ1-5	TGTGCCAGCAGGTCCGGCGGGACAGGGGCTCGGACCCAGCATTTT	CASRSGGTGARTQHF
TRBV20-1	-	TRBD1	TRBJ2-3	TGCAGTGCTAGTCGTCCTGGGACAGGGATAGATACGCAGTATTTT	CSASRPGTGIDTQYF
TRBV9	-	TRBD1	TRBJ1-6	TGTGCCAGCAGCGTAGAGGGACAGGGGTTCGGGTCACCCCTCCACTTT	CASSVEGQGFGSPLHF
TRBV7-9	once	-	TRBJ2-1	TGTGCCAGCAGCTTAAGTCAGGCCTACAATGAGCAGTTCTTC	CASSLSQAYNEQFF
TRBV5-4	-	-	TRBJ1-4	TGTGCCAGCGGGCCCACTAATGAAAAACTGTTTTTT	CASGPTNEKLFF
TRBV2	-	TRBD1	TRBJ1-2	TGTGCCAGCAGTCCGGGACAGGACTATGGCTACACCTTC	CASSPGQDYGYTF
TRBV13	-	-	TRBJ2-7	TGTGCCAGCAGTTCACATTGGGAAGGGGCCGAGCAGTACTTC	CASSSHWEGAEQYF
TRBV7-3	-	-	TRBJ1-4	TGTGCCAGCAGCTCAGCGCGACACCCGGGAGCTAATGAAAAACTGTTTTTT	CASSSARHPGANEKLFF
TRBV9	-	-	TRBJ2-7	TGTGCCAGCAGCGTAGATCGGGGGGCACGATCCTACGAGCAGTACTTC	CASSVDRGARSYEQYF
TRBV10-3	-	TRBD1	TRBJ2-7	TGTGCCATCAGCACAGGGGGCGGCTACGAGCAGTACTTC	CAISTGGGYEQYF
TRBV6-5	-	-	TRBJ2-1	TGTGCCAGCAGTCCAGGGCCGTACAATGAGCAGTTCTTC	CASSPGPYNEQFF
TRBV7-9	-	TRBD1	TRBJ2-7	TGTGCCAGCACCCAAAACAGGGGGAACTCCTACGAGCAGTACTTC	CASTQNRGNSYEQYF